Below are 17 T cell receptor beta chains sequenced from a single sample in a study of cytomegalovirus exposure and HLA in healthy donors. The PCR used 60 Vbeta and 13 Jbeta primers. Method: immunoSEQ multiplex PCR; TCRdb's copy keeps in-frame clones and lacks some. The table lists 50,000 to 65,000 clones, more than 60% of them singletons. Material: PBMCs. The receptors originated from a man aged 50 to 59 in good health and CMV-seropositive.

CDR3 region: CASSQRREKDTQYF. The CDR3 nucleotides are TGCGCCAGCAGTCAACGCAGGGAAAAGGATACGCAGTATTTT. The gene calls are TRBV23-1 and TRBJ2-3, with D possibly matching TRBD1 (5 bases). TRBV23-1 is an ORF for which the function is uncertain. The CDR3 has 14 amino acids. V shed 2 bases and J shed 6 bases, with 12 bases lying between them.

The gene calls are TRBV12-5 and TRBJ2-2; a weak D match, TRBD2 (6 bases). The V and J ends lost 4 bases and 2 bases respectively, with 14 bases between them. CDR1 is LGHNT and CDR2 is FRNRAP in the germline V gene. This CDR3 has 16 residues. CDR3 sequence: CASGYSRGVNTGELFF. The CDR3 nucleotides read TGTGCTAGTGGTTACTCTCGCGGGGTCAACACCGGGGAGCTGTTTTTT.

This clone was seen more than once but under ten times. This rearrangement joins TRBV7-9 to TRBJ2-6; 8 bases fit TRBD1. Trimming at V came to 5 bases and at J to 2 bases, leaving 8 bases not matched to a gene. The CDR3 extends over 17 amino acids. The germline gives CDR1 SEHNR, CDR2 FQNEAQ (reference sequence). In nucleotides, the CDR3 is TGTGCCAGCAGCCGTGGACAGGGTTTGGCTGGGGCCAACGTCCTGACTTTC. Translated, it gives CASSRGQGLAGANVLTF.

In this sample, this clone turned up once. The chain joins TRBV15 to TRBJ2-1; 12 positions match TRBD2. The CDR3 consists of 16 residues. The ends lost 0 bases at V and 7 bases at J; junction bases unmatched: 4. Germline V gene lookup returns CDR1 LNHNV and CDR2 YYDKDF (reference sequence). CDR3 loop: CATSRDHGLAGNEQFF. CDR3 nucleotides: TGTGCCACCAGCAGAGATCACGGACTAGCGGGAAATGAGCAGTTCTTC.

The V and J genes are TRBV27 and TRBJ2-6; D not resolved. Germline assignment: CDR1 MNHEY and CDR2 SMNVEV (reference sequence). Trimming pared 2 bases from V and 1 base from J, leaving 6 bases between. This CDR3 is built from 15 residues. Here the CDR3 reads CASSLLTSGANVLTF. In DNA, the CDR3 is TGTGCCAGCAGTTTACTTACTTCTGGGGCCAACGTCCTGACTTTC.

This clone was picked up one time. The chain carries TRBV5-8 and TRBJ2-7, with 9 positions matching TRBD1. CDR1 is SGHTS and CDR2 is YDEGEE in the germline V gene. With 4 bases clipped from V and 0 bases from J, the junction kept 5 bases outside the gene matches. The CDR3 runs to 15 residues. The CDR3 here is CASSGTGPSSYEQYF. CDR3 nucleotides: TGTGCCAGCAGCGGGACAGGGCCTTCCTCCTACGAGCAGTACTTC.

V is TRBV12-5 and J is TRBJ2-3; D is unclear. Trimming shortened V by 3 bases and J by 4 bases, and 5 bases separated the two germline ends. Germline V gene data show CDR1 as LGHNT and CDR2 as FRNRAP. The CDR3 totals 12 residues. In DNA form, the CDR3 reads TGTGCTAGTGGTTTCGGAGCAGATACGCAGTATTTT. Translated, it gives CASGFGADTQYF.

The chain uses TRBV5-1 and TRBJ1-2; TRBD1 might be the D (5 bases). This CDR3 has 14 residues. V lost 6 bases and J lost 7, with 19 bases in between. Per the germline V gene, CDR1 is SGHRS and CDR2 is YFSETQ. This chain's CDR3 is CASKSDLGPLGYTF. The CDR3 DNA reads TGCGCCAGCAAGTCGGACCTGGGGCCTCTTGGCTACACCTTC.

This chain joins TRBV6-1 and TRBJ2-5; a weak D match, TRBD1 (5 bases). This CDR3 has 13 residues. V lost 5 bases to trimming and J lost 5 bases, with 12 bases between them. From germline, CDR1 is MNHNS and CDR2 SASEGT. CDR3 bases: TGTGCCAGCAGTTTTGTAGGGGTGGAGACCCAGTACTTC. Residues: CASSFVGVETQYF.

The chain couples TRBV7-2 to TRBJ2-5, with 7 bases matching TRBD2. The J call may be wrong; the DNA end is better matched by TRBJ2-7. The length of the CDR3 is 14 residues. The germline CDR1 and CDR2 sequences are SGHTA and FQGNSA. The CDR3 DNA is TGTGCCAGCAGCTTGGGACTACACTCCTACGAGCAGTACTTC. Its translation: CASSLGLHSYEQYF.

The genes are TRBV6-5 and TRBJ2-7, with a tentative D call TRBD1 (6 bases). From germline, CDR1 is MNHEY and CDR2 SVGAGI. Trimming left V 6 bases short and J 3 bases short, with 12 bases between. This CDR3 region has 13 residues. For the CDR3, the DNA is TGTGCCAGCAGAAACGGACAGTTCTACGAGCAGTACTTC. Its protein is CASRNGQFYEQYF.

The rearrangement uses TRBV19 and TRBJ2-3; 9 bases align to TRBD1. CDR3 size: 16 residues. The V and J ends lost 5 bases and 2 bases, in that order; junction bases with no gene match: 8. The germline V gene has CDR1 LNHDA and CDR2 SQIVND (reference sequence). CDR3 protein: CASSAWTGADTDTQYF. The CDR3 coding sequence is TGTGCCAGTAGTGCCTGGACAGGGGCTGACACAGATACGCAGTATTTT.

J is TRBJ2-7 and V is TRBV7-9; 9 bases line up with TRBD1. The trim removed 5 bases at V and 2 bases at J, leaving 4 bases unmatched. Germline lookup yields CDR1 SEHNR and CDR2 FQNEAQ (reference sequence). The CDR3 totals 14 residues. Here the CDR3 DNA reads TGTGCCAGCAGCCTTGGGACAGGGACCTACGAGCAGTACTTC. Residues: CASSLGTGTYEQYF.

This chain connects TRBV6-4 to TRBJ2-3, with a tentative D call TRBD1 (6 bases). Germline V gene sequence: CDR1 MRHNA, CDR2 SNTAGT. The CDR3 loop spans 14 amino acids. The ends were cut back, 4 bases at V and 6 bases at J, with 14 bases in the middle. The CDR3 spells CASSVQGSMDTQYF. DNA of the CDR3: TGTGCCAGCAGTGTCCAGGGGAGTATGGATACGCAGTATTTT.

The sample holds one count of this clone. The chain has TRBV7-2 and TRBJ2-7, with D perhaps matching TRBD2 (6 bases). V lost 1 base to trimming and J lost 2 bases, with 15 bases between them. The CDR3 covers 16 residues. Germline values: CDR1 SGHTA, CDR2 FQGNSA. The CDR3 nucleotides read TGTGCCAGCAGCTTAGGACCGGGACTGAATACCTACGAGCAGTACTTC. It yields the protein CASSLGPGLNTYEQYF.

This clone has just a few counts. This chain joins TRBV10-3 and TRBJ2-2; 7 bases align to TRBD1. The CDR3 is 14 amino acids. The ends lost 10 bases at V and 5 bases at J; junction bases unmatched: 10. Germline V gene sequence: CDR1 ENHRY, CDR2 SYGVKD. DNA of the CDR3: TGTGCCAGCAGCCCACAGGGGATGACCGGGGAGCTGTTTTTT. Translation gives CASSPQGMTGELFF.

A word on this clone: The germline gene is not matched at one end of the junction; a read error may be the cause. This chain joins TRBV2 and TRBJ2-3; 10 bases fit TRBD2. The CDR3 extends over 15 amino acids. Per the germline V gene, CDR1 is SNHLY and CDR2 is FYNNEI. DNA for the CDR3: TGTGCCAGCAGCACACTAGCGGGGAGCACCGATACGCAGTATTTT. Translated, it gives CASSTLAGSTDTQYF.